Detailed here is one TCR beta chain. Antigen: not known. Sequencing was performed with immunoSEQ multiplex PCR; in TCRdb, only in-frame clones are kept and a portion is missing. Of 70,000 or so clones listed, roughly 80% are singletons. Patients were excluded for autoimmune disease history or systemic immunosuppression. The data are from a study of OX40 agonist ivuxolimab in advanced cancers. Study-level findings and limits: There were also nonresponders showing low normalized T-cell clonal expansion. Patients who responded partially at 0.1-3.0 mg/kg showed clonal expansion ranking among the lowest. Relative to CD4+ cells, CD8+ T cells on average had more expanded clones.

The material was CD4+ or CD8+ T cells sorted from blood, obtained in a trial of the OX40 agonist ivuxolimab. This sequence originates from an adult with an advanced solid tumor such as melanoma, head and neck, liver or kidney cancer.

DNA for the CDR3: TGCGCCAGCAGTTGGGGGACAGATCCCTACGAGCAGTACGTC. Translation: CASSWGTDPYEQYV. The chain recombines TRBV10-2 with TRBJ2-7, with 7 bases lining up with TRBD1. The CDR3 loop spans 14 amino acids. J gave up 2 bases and V 5 bases, and 6 bases lay outside the gene matches. CDR1 WSHSY and CDR2 SAAADI come from the germline V gene.